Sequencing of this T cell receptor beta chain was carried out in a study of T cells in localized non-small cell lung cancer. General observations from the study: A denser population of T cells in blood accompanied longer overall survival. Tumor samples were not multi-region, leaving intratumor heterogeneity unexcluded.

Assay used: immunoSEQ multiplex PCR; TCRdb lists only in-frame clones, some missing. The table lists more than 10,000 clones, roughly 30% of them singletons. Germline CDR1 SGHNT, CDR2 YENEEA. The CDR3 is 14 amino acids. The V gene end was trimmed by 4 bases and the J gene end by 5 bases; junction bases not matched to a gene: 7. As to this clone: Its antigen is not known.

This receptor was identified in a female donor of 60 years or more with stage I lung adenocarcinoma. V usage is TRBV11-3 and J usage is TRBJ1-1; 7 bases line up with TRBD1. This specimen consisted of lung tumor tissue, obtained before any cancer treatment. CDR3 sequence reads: CASSSSRGRTEAFF. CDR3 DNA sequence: TGTGCCAGCAGCTCTAGCAGGGGGAGGACTGAAGCTTTCTTT.